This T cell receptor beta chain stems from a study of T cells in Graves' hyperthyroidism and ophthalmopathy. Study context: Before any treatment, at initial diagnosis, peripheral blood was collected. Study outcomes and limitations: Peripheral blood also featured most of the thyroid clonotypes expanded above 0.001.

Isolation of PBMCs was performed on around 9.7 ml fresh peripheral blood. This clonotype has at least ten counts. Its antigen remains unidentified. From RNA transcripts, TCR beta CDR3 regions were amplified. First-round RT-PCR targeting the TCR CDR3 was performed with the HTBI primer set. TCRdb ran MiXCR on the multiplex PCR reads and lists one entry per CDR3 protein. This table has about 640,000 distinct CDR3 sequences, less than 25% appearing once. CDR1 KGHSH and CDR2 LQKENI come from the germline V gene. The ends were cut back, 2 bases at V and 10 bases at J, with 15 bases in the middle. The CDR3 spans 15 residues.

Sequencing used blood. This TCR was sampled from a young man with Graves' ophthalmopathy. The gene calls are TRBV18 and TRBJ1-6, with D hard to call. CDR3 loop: CASSPAGRMESPLHF. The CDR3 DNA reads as TGTGCCAGCTCACCAGCGGGCAGGATGGAATCACCCCTCCACTTT. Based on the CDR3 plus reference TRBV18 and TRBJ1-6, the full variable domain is NAGVMQNPRHLVRRRGQEARLRCSPMKGHSHVYWYRQLPEEGLKFMVYLQKENIIDESGMPKERFSAEFPKEGPSILRIQQVVRGDSAAYFCASSPAGRMESPLHFGNGTRLTVT.